A single sample is the source of the 22 T cell receptor beta chains below, sequenced in a study of shared clonotypes between healthy human individuals. Profiling relied on immunoSEQ multiplex PCR, and the TCRdb table lists in-frame clones only, not all of them. The sample contains approximately 650,000 clones, around 95% of which appear only once. Naive CD8 cells comprised CD45RO-negative, CCR7-positively selected cells, excluding terminally differentiated effector memory CD45RA+ cells. The specimen was naive CD8+ T cells sorted from blood. The receptor source for this set is a woman in her twenties or thirties in good health.

The chain carries TRBV28 and TRBJ2-3, with D possibly TRBD1 on 6 matching bases. CDR3 length: 13 amino acids. CDR1 is MDHEN and CDR2 is SYDVKM in the germline V gene. Trimming pared 9 bases from V and 0 bases from J, leaving 10 bases between. The CDR3 reads CASTGISTDTQYF. In nucleotides, the CDR3 is TGTGCCAGTACAGGGATAAGCACAGATACGCAGTATTTT. Looking up the rest from reference TRBV28 and TRBJ2-3 gives the full variable domain: DVKVTQSSRYLVKRTGEKVFLECVQDMDHENMFWYRQDPGLGLRLIYFSYDVKMKEKGDIPEGYSVSREKKERFSLILESASTNQTSMYLCASTGISTDTQYFGPGTRLTVL.

The chain recombines TRBV27 with TRBJ1-2, with TRBD1 matching 10 bases. The CDR3 covers 16 residues. The trim removed 4 bases at V and 1 base at J, leaving 6 bases unmatched. Germline assignment: CDR1 MNHEY and CDR2 SMNVEV (reference sequence). CDR3 sequence: CASSYTGTGVNYGYTF. CDR3 nucleotide sequence: TGTGCCAGCAGTTATACCGGGACAGGGGTTAACTATGGCTACACCTTC.

CDR3 amino acids: CASSDGGVPYF. CDR3 bases: TGTGCCAGCAGTGACGGAGGGGTTCCGTATTTT. The chain joins TRBV6-4 to TRBJ2-3, with D possibly being TRBD2 (6 bases). The CDR3 totals 11 residues. The V end lost 2 bases, the J end lost 14 bases, and 11 bases lay between the germline ends. The germline CDR1 and CDR2 sequences are MRHNA and SNTAGT.

CDR3 bases: TGTGCCAGCAGCTTACGAGGAAACAGCTACGAGCAGTACTTC. This gives the protein CASSLRGNSYEQYF. The chain employs TRBV7-2 and TRBJ2-7; D remains unclear. The ends were cut back, 2 bases at V and 3 bases at J, with 11 bases in the middle. The V gene's germline CDR1 is SGHTA and CDR2 FQGNSA. The CDR3 sequence is 14 residues long.

J is TRBJ2-1 and V is TRBV28, with TRBD2 matching 8 bases. Germline V lookup: CDR1 MDHEN, CDR2 SYDVKM. After removal of 6 bases from V and 5 bases from J, the junction contained 9 bases not matched to a gene. The CDR3 covers 15 residues. This chain's CDR3 is CASRPGLGLNNEQFF. Written as DNA, the CDR3 is TGTGCCAGCAGGCCGGGACTAGGGCTAAACAATGAGCAGTTCTTC.

This clone came up once. The rearrangement links TRBV14 to TRBJ2-3; possibly TRBD1 for D (6 bases). Germline values: CDR1 SGHDN, CDR2 FVKESK. V lost 4 bases to trimming and J lost 2 bases, with 10 bases between them. This CDR3 spans 14 amino acids. The CDR3 region is CASSRRDNTDTQYF. The DNA of the CDR3 is TGTGCCAGCAGCCGCCGGGACAACACAGATACGCAGTATTTT.

The chain couples TRBV28 to TRBJ2-2; 10 positions match TRBD1. Germline V gives CDR1 MDHEN, CDR2 SYDVKM. The V gene end was trimmed by 5 bases and the J gene end by 6 bases; junction bases not matched to a gene: 9. CDR3 length equals 16 residues. The CDR3: CASSPTDRGLAGELFF. CDR3 nucleotides: TGTGCCAGCAGTCCCACGGACAGGGGGTTAGCCGGGGAGCTGTTTTTT.

J is TRBJ2-1 and V is TRBV7-8; D is undetermined. In germline, CDR1 is SGHVS, CDR2 FQNEAQ. Trimming removed 0 bases at V and 6 bases at J, with 15 bases between. The CDR3 is 16 residues long. This CDR3 is CASSLAHGVGFNEQFF. In DNA form, the CDR3 reads TGTGCCAGCAGCTTAGCGCACGGAGTAGGTTTCAATGAGCAGTTCTTC.

This chain links TRBV5-4 with TRBJ2-2, with D unresolved. CDR1 is SGHNT and CDR2 is YYREEE in the germline V gene (reference sequence). The CDR3 loop spans 13 amino acids. V lost 0 bases to trimming and J lost 7 bases, with 7 bases between them. CDR3 DNA: TGTGCCAGCAGCTTGGTGGTGGGCGGGGAGCTGTTTTTT. Its protein product is CASSLVVGGELFF.

This clone has only a few counts. This chain links TRBV9 with TRBJ1-5; D remains unclear. CDR3 length: 15 residues. Trimming took 0 bases from V and 1 from J, leaving 8 bases between them. The V gene's germline CDR1 is SGDLS and CDR2 YYNGEE. CDR3 nucleotide sequence: TGTGCCAGCAGCGTAGACGGCTTGAGCAATCAGCCCCAGCATTTT. Protein product: CASSVDGLSNQPQHF.

The table lists this clone with a count of one. The chain joins TRBV10-3 to TRBJ2-1, with TRBD1 matching 8 bases. V shed 3 bases and J 1 base; nucleotides not matched to a gene: 5. In germline, CDR1 is ENHRY, CDR2 SYGVKD. This CDR3 spans 16 amino acids. The CDR3 is CAISERGQESYNEQFF. DNA for the CDR3: TGTGCCATCAGTGAAAGGGGACAGGAGTCCTACAATGAGCAGTTCTTC.

The chain joins TRBV4-1 to TRBJ2-7; the D gene could be TRBD1 or TRBD2 (6 bases each). This CDR3 spans 16 amino acids. V shed 4 bases and J shed 0 bases, with 16 bases lying between them. Germline V gene data show CDR1 as MGHRA and CDR2 as YSYEKL. The CDR3 loop reads CASSLRGPGASYEQYF. The DNA of the CDR3 is TGCGCCAGCAGCCTCAGGGGTCCGGGAGCCTCCTACGAGCAGTACTTC.

The rearrangement uses TRBV4-1 and TRBJ1-2, with D unclear. Germline lookup yields CDR1 MGHRA and CDR2 YSYEKL. V was clipped by 4 bases and J by 0 bases, with 12 bases between them. The CDR3 is 15 amino acids. The CDR3, as DNA: TGCGCCAGCAGCCCACGGACTTCAACTAACTATGGCTACACCTTC. It codes for CASSPRTSTNYGYTF.

The chain is built from TRBV7-9 and TRBJ2-1, with D perhaps being TRBD1 or TRBD2 (5 bases each). Trimming took off 1 base at V and 6 bases at J, with 16 bases between the two ends. Germline V gene data show CDR1 as SEHNR and CDR2 as FQNEAQ (reference sequence). The CDR3 runs to 16 residues. CDR3 nucleotide sequence: TGTGCCAGCAGCTTAGGTGAGGGGCCTCAGGGCAATGAGCAGTTCTTC. Amino acid sequence: CASSLGEGPQGNEQFF. Drawing the rest from reference TRBV7-9 and TRBJ2-1, the complete variable domain is DTGVSQNPRHKITKRGQNVTFRCDPISEHNRLYWYRQTLGQGPEFLTYFQNEAQLEKSRLLSDRFSAERPKGSFSTLEIQRTEQGDSAMYLCASSLGEGPQGNEQFFGPGTRLTVL.

The V call is TRBV10-2, the J call TRBJ2-7, with D perhaps matching TRBD1 or TRBD2 (6 bases each). This CDR3 comprises 18 residues. V was pared by 6 bases and J by 5 bases, with 29 bases between. Germline CDR1 WSHSY, CDR2 SAAADI. CDR3 DNA: TGCGCCAGCAGCGAGGGGGGCCCGCGGCGCGTCTTTGGGAACGAGCAGTACTTC. This sequence encodes CASSEGGPRRVFGNEQYF.

The chain is built from TRBV4-2 and TRBJ1-2, with 9 positions matching TRBD1. With 0 bases clipped from V and 7 bases from J, the junction kept 12 bases outside the gene matches. The CDR3 length is 17 residues. The germline gives CDR1 LGHNA, CDR2 YNFKEQ. The CDR3 region has the DNA TGTGCCAGCAGCCAAGAATTTACAGGGGGCGAAATAGGTGGCTACACCTTC. As protein: CASSQEFTGGEIGGYTF.

CDR3 protein: CASSLVTSGEQYF. The CDR3 coding sequence is TGTGCCAGCAGCCTAGTGACTAGCGGAGAGCAGTACTTC. The chain joins TRBV7-2 to TRBJ2-5, with TRBD2 matching 9 bases. The CDR3 totals 13 residues. The trim removed 5 bases at V and 11 bases at J, leaving 9 bases unmatched. Per germline, CDR1 SGHTA and CDR2 FQGNSA.

This chain links TRBV27 with TRBJ1-5; D is ambiguous. The V end was cut by 0 bases, the J end by 0 bases, with 9 bases between. The CDR3 covers 16 residues. CDR1 is MNHEY and CDR2 is SMNVEV in the germline V gene (reference sequence). CDR3: CASSLSVTLSNQPQHF. The CDR3 coding sequence is TGTGCCAGCAGTTTATCGGTGACACTTAGCAATCAGCCCCAGCATTTT.

This clone occurred once. The chain joins TRBV6-1 to TRBJ2-3; 8 positions match TRBD1. The CDR3 has 16 residues. Germline CDR1 and CDR2: MNHNS and SASEGT. With V trimmed by 3 bases and J by 5 bases, 10 bases remained unmatched. The CDR3 coding sequence is TGTGCCAGCAGTGAGTACTTCAGGGGGCTCGAAGATACGCAGTATTTT. Its protein is CASSEYFRGLEDTQYF.

The chain links TRBV28 to TRBJ1-3; D gene uncertain. Trimming shortened V by 3 bases and J by 0 bases, and 6 bases separated the two germline ends. Germline-derived CDR1 and CDR2 are MDHEN and SYDVKM. The CDR3 is 14 residues long. CDR3 protein: CASSLTGSGNTIYF. CDR3 nucleotides: TGTGCCAGCAGTTTGACCGGCTCTGGAAACACCATATATTTT. Supplemented by reference TRBV28 and TRBJ1-3, the full variable domain reads DVKVTQSSRYLVKRTGEKVFLECVQDMDHENMFWYRQDPGLGLRLIYFSYDVKMKEKGDIPEGYSVSREKKERFSLILESASTNQTSMYLCASSLTGSGNTIYFGEGSWLTVV.

The chain uses TRBV14 and TRBJ2-6; the D call may be TRBD1 or TRBD2 (5 bases each). The V and J ends lost 0 bases and 5 bases respectively, with 11 bases between them. The CDR3 runs to 16 residues. The germline gives CDR1 SGHDN, CDR2 FVKESK. The CDR3 region has the DNA TGTGCCAGCAGCCAAGATGGTGGGGGAAGGGCCAACGTCCTGACTTTC. This gives the protein CASSQDGGGRANVLTF.

The J gene is TRBJ1-2, the V gene TRBV29-1, with D uncertain. Deletions cut 3 bases from V and 6 bases from J, with 8 bases between. Looked up from germline, CDR1 is SQVTM and CDR2 is ANQGSEA. This CDR3 region has 11 residues. CDR3 nucleotides: TGCAGCGTTGATGCAGAGGATGGCTACACCTTC. Protein: CSVDAEDGYTF.